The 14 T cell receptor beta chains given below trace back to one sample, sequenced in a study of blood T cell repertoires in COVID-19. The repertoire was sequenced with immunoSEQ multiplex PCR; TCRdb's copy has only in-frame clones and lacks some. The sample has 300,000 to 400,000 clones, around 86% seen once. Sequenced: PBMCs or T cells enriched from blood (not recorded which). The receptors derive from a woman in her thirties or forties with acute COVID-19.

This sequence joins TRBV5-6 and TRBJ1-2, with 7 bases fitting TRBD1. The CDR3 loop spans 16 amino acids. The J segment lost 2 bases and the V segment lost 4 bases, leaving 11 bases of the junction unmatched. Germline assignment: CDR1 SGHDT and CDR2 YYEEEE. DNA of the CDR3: TGTGCCAGCAGCCTGTACTCGGGACAGAAGAACTATGGCTACACCTTC. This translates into CASSLYSGQKNYGYTF.

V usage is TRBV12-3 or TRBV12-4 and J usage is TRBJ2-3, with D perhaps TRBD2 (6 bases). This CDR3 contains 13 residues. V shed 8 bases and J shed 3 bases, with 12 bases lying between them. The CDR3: CASRLGKTDTQYF. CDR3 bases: TGTGCCAGCCGACTAGGAAAAACAGATACGCAGTATTTT.

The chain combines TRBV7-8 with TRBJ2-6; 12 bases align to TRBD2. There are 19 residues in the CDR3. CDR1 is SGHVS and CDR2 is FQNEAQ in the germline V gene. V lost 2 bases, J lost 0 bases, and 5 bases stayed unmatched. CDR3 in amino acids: CASSLLAGGLSSGANVLTF. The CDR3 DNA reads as TGTGCCAGCAGCTTACTAGCGGGGGGGCTTAGCTCTGGGGCCAACGTCCTGACTTTC. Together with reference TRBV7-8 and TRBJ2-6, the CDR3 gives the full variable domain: GAGVSQSPRYKVAKRGQDVALRCDPISGHVSLFWYQQALGQGPEFLTYFQNEAQLDKSGLPSDRFFAERPEGSVSTLKIQRTQQEDSAVYLCASSLLAGGLSSGANVLTFGAGSRLTVL.

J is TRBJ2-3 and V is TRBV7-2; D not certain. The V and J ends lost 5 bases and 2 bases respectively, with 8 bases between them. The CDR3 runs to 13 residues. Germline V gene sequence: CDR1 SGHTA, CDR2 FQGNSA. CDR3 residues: CASSPLTTDTQYF. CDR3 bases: TGTGCCAGCAGCCCTCTAACCACAGATACGCAGTATTTT.

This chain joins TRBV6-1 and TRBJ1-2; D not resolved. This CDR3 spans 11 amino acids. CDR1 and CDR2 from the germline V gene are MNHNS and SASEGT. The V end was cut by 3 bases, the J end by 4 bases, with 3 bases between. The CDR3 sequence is CASSDSYGYTF. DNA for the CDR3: TGTGCCAGCAGTGACAGCTATGGCTACACCTTC.

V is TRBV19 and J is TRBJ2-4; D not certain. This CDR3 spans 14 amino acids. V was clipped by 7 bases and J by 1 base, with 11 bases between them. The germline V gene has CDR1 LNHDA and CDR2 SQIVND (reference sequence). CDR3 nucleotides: TGTGCCAGTAATAGTTTTCCGGCCAAAAACATTCAGTACTTC. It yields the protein CASNSFPAKNIQYF.

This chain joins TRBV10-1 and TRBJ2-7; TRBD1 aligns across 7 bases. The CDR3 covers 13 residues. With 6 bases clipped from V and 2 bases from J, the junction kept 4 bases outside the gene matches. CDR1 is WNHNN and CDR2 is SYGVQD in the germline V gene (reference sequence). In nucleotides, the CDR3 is TGCGCCAGCAGGACAGGGCCGGCCTACGAGCAGTACTTC. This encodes CASRTGPAYEQYF.

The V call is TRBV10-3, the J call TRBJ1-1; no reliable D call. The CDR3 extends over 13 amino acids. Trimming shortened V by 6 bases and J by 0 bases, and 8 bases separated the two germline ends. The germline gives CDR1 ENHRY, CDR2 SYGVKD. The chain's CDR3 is CAISRGVNTEAFF. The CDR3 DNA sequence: TGTGCCATCAGCCGTGGAGTGAACACTGAAGCTTTCTTT.

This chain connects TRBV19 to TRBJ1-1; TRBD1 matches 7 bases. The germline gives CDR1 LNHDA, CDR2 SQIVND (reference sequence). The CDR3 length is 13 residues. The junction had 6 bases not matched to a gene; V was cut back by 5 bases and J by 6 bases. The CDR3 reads CASSQTGKSEAFF. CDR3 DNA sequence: TGTGCCAGTAGTCAGACAGGGAAGTCTGAAGCTTTCTTT.

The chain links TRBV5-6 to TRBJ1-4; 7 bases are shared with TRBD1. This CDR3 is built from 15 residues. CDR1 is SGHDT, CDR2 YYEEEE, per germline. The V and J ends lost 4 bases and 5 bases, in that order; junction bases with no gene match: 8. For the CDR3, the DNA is TGTGCCAGCAGCCTTAGGACAGGCCTAAATGAAAAACTGTTTTTT. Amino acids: CASSLRTGLNEKLFF.

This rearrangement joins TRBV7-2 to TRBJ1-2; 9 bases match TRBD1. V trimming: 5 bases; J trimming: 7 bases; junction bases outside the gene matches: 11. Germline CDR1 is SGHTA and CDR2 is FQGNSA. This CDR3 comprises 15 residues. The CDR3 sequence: CASSPRGTGLGGYTF. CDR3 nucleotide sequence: TGTGCCAGCAGCCCCCGTGGGACAGGGCTCGGTGGCTACACCTTC.

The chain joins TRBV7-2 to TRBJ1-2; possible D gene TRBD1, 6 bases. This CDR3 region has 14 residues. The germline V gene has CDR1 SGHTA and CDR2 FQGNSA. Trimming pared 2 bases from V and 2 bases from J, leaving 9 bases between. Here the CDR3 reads CASSLSQGNYGYTF. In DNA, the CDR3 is TGTGCCAGCAGCTTATCCCAGGGGAACTATGGCTACACCTTC. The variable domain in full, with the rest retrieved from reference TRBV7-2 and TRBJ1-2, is GAGVSQSPSNKVTEKGKDVELRCDPISGHTALYWYRQSLGQGLEFLIYFQGNSAPDKSGLPSDRFSAERTGGSVSTLTIQRTQQEDSAVYLCASSLSQGNYGYTFGSGTRLTVV.

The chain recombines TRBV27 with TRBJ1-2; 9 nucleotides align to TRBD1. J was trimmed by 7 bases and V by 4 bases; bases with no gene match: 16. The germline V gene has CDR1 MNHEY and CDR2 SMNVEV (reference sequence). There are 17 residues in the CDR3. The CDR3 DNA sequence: TGTGCCAGCAGTTCAACGGTGACCGGGACAGGGTCTGCTGGCTACACCTTC. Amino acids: CASSSTVTGTGSAGYTF.

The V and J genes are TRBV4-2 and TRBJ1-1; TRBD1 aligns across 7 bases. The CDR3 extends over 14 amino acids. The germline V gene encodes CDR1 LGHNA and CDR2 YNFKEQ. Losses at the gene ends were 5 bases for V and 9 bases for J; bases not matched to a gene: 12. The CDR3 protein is CASSALIETGKAFF. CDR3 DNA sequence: TGTGCCAGCAGCGCGCTCATAGAGACAGGGAAAGCTTTCTTT.